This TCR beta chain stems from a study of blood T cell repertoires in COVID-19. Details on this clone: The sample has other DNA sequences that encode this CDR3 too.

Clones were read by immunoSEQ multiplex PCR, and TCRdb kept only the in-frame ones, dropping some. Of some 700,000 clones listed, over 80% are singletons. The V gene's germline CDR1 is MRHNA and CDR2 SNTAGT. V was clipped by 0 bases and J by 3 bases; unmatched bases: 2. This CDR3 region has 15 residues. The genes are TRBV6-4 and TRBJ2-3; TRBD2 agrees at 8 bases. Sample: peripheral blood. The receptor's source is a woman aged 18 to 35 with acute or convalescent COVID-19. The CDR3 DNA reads TGTGCCAGCAGTGACTCTCGGGGGGGAACAGATACGCAGTATTTT. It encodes CASSDSRGGTDTQYF.